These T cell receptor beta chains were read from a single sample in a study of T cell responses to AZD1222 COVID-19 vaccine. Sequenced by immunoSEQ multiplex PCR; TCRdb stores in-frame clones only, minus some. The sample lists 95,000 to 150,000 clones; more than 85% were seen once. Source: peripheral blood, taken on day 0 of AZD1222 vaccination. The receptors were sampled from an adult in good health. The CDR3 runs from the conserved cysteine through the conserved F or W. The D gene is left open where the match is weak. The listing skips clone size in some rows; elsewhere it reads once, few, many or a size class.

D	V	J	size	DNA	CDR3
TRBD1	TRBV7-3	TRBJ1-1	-	TGTGCCAGCAGCTTAACTAAGACAGGGGGCACTGAAGCTTTCTTT	CASSLTKTGGTEAFF
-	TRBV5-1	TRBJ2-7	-	TGCGCCAGCAGCCCAGGCCCTGGACCTCCTGCCTCCTACGAGCAGTACTTC	CASSPGPGPPASYEQYF
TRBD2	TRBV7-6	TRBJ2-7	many	TGTGCCAGCACTTTAGGCAGTCGGCTAGCGGGAGGCGAGCAGTACTTC	CASTLGSRLAGGEQYF
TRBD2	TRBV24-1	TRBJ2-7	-	TGTGCCACCAGTGATTTGCATCGGCTAGCGGGAGGGCCCGTCGCGCTACGCGAGCAGTACTTC	CATSDLHRLAGGPVALREQYF
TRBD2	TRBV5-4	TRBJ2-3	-	TGTGCCAGCAGCTTGGCGACTAGCGGCACAGATACGCAGTATTTT	CASSLATSGTDTQYF
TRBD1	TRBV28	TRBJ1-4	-	TGTGCCAGCAGACCGGGGACAGGGCTAGGTGGAAAACTGTTTTTT	CASRPGTGLGGKLFF
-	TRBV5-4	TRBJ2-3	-	TGTGCCAGCAGCTTGGTCCCGACAACAGATACGCAGTATTTT	CASSLVPTTDTQYF
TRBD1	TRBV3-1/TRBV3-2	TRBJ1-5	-	TGTGCCAGCAGCCAGAGACAGGGGGCGGGTAATCAGCCCCAGCATTTT	CASSQRQGAGNQPQHF
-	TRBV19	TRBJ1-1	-	TGTGCCAGTAGTATAGTGCTGGGGAGTGGGACTGAAGCTTTCTTT	CASSIVLGSGTEAFF
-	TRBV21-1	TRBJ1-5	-	TGTGCCAGCAGCAAACAGTCTAGCAATCAGCCCCAGCATTTT	CASSKQSSNQPQHF
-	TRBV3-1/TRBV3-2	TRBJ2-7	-	TGTGCCAGCAGCCAAAAGTTAGGGGAGCAGTACTTC	CASSQKLGEQYF
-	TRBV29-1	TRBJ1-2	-	TGCAGCGTTGATTCAGGTTTTAACTATGGCTACACCTTC	CSVDSGFNYGYTF
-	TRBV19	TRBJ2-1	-	TGTGCCAGTAGTATAGGTAGGCAGGGTGCCTACAATGAGCAGTTCTTC	CASSIGRQGAYNEQFF
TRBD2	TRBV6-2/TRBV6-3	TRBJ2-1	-	TGTGCCAGCAGTTACCTTAGCGGGGTGGGGTTCTTC	CASSYLSGVGFF
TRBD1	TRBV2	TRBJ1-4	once	TGTGCCAGCACCGAGGAAGGGGGCGCAAGAGAAAAACTGTTTTTT	CASTEEGGAREKLFF
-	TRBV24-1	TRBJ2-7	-	TGTGCCACCACCACCCCAGCGAGGTCTCCGACCTCCTACGAGCAGTACTTC	CATTTPARSPTSYEQYF
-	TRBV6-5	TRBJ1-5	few	TGTGCCAGCAGGACCTCGGGGGGGAGCAATCAGCCCCAGCATTTT	CASRTSGGSNQPQHF
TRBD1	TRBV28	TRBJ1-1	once	TGTGCCAGCAGTTCCCCCCGACAGGGCCGACTGAACACTGAAGCTTTCTTT	CASSSPRQGRLNTEAFF
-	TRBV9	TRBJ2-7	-	TGTGCCAGCAGCGTTAGTCAGAGCTCCTACGAGCAGTACTTC	CASSVSQSSYEQYF
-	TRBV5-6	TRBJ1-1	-	TGTGCCAGCAGCTTGGAAGGGCACCTAAACACTGAGGCTTTCTTT	CASSLEGHLNTEAFF
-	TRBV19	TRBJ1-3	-	TGTGCCAGTAGTATCGGGACCAGCTCTGGAAACACCATATATTTT	CASSIGTSSGNTIYF
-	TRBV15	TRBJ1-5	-	TGTGCCACCAGCAGAGATTCGGCTGGATATAGCAATCAGCCCCAGCATTTT	CATSRDSAGYSNQPQHF
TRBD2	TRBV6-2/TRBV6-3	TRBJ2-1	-	TGTGCCAGCAGCCGGGCCGGGACTAGCGGGAGCGGTGAGCAGTTCTTC	CASSRAGTSGSGEQFF
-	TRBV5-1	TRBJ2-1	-	TGCGCCAGCAGCTCTTCTTCGACAAGGTACAATGAGCAGTTCTTC	CASSSSSTRYNEQFF
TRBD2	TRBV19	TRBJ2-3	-	TGTGCCAGTACGCCCGGGGGGAGCGGGGGCACGCATACGCAGTATTTT	CASTPGGSGGTHTQYF
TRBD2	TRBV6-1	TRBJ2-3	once	TGTGCCAGCAGTGAAGGGGCGGGAGGTTCGGATACGCAGTATTTT	CASSEGAGGSDTQYF
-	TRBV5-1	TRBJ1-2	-	TGCGCCAGCAGCTTGGTCCAGGCAGCGGGTGGCTACACCTTC	CASSLVQAAGGYTF
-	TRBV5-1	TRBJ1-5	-	TGCGCCAGCAGCTCGGGTATGGAGGGACAGCCCCAGCATTTT	CASSSGMEGQPQHF
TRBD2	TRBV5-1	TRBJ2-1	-	TGCGCCAGCCCCTCCTGGCGGGAGTCCTACAATGAGCAGTTCTTC	CASPSWRESYNEQFF
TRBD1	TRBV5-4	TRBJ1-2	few	TGTGCCAGCAGCTCCCGGACAGGGTCCCCAGCTAACTATGGCTACACCTTC	CASSSRTGSPANYGYTF
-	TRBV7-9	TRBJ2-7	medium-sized	TGTGCCAGCAGCTTATGGGCGGGCATCAGCTCCTACGAGCAGTACTTC	CASSLWAGISSYEQYF
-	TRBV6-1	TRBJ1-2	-	TGTGCCAGCAGTGAAGCGCCTGGGGGCTATGGCTACACCTTC	CASSEAPGGYGYTF
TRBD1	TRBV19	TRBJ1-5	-	TGTGCCAGTAGGAAAGGGGGCCCGAACCAGAGCAATCAGCCCCAGCATTTT	CASRKGGPNQSNQPQHF
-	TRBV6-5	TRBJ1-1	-	TGTGCCAGCATATGGGGGATGAACACTGAAGCTTTCTTT	CASIWGMNTEAFF
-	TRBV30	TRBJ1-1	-	TGTGCCTGGAGGGCGGGGGTAAGGACTGAAGCTTTCTTT	CAWRAGVRTEAFF
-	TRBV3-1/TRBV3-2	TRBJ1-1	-	TGTGCCAGCAGCACCTCCCGGGGGGGAAAAGCTTTCTTT	CASSTSRGGKAFF
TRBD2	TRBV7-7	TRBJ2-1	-	TGTGCTAGCAGCTCGGGACTAGCGGGGACCTACAATGAGCAGTTCTTC	CASSSGLAGTYNEQFF
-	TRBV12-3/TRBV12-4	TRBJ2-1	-	TGTGCCAGCACCTCCAGCTCCTACAATGAGCAGTTCTTC	CASTSSSYNEQFF
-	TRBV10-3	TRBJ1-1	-	TGTGCCATCAGTGAGTCCCAGGGCACTGAAGCTTTCTTT	CAISESQGTEAFF
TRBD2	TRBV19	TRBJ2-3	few	TGTGCCAGTAGTATCACTAGCGCCGACACAGATACGCAGTATTTT	CASSITSADTDTQYF
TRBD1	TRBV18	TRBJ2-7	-	TGTGCCAGCTCACCCGGGACAGGGGCAATGGGCGAGCAGTACTTC	CASSPGTGAMGEQYF
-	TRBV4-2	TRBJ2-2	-	TGTGCCAGCAGCCAAGTCGAGGGGTTGGGAACCGGGGAGCTGTTTTTT	CASSQVEGLGTGELFF
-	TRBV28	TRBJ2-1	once	TGTGCCAGCAGGCCCCGGGGTGAGCGGGACAATGAGCAGTTCTTC	CASRPRGERDNEQFF
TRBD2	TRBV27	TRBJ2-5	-	TGTGCCAGCAGTTTCGGGGAGGGGTGGAAAGAGACCCAGTACTTC	CASSFGEGWKETQYF
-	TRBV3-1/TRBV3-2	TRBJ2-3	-	TGTGCCAGCAGCCCGACCCGCACAGATACGCAGTATTTT	CASSPTRTDTQYF